This TCR beta chain was profiled in a study of cytomegalovirus exposure and HLA in healthy donors. General study points: Earlier analysis looked at TCR beta V segments, and most were productive about 87% or about 30% of the time. Specific recognition of CMV antigens was confirmed in vitro for three chains (all CMV-associated).

The PCR contained 60 Vbeta and 13 Jbeta primers. Profiled with immunoSEQ multiplex PCR; TCRdb holds only in-frame clones, not every one. The sample yields approximately 160,000 clones, roughly three quarters seen once. About this clone itself: Its antigen is as yet unknown.

The germline CDR1 and CDR2 sequences are LNHDA and SQIVND (reference sequence). This CDR3 spans 13 amino acids. V lost 5 bases to trimming and J lost 5 bases, with 10 bases between them. The chain links TRBV19 to TRBJ1-5; D may be TRBD1 (5 bases). The clonotype originates from a male donor in good health and CMV-seropositive. The sample was PBMCs. CDR3 amino acids: CASSSWGDQPQHF. The CDR3 DNA is TGTGCCAGTAGTTCCTGGGGGGATCAGCCCCAGCATTTT.